These T cell receptor beta chains were read from a single sample in a study of CD8 T cells in ankylosing spondylitis. TCRdb recomputed calls from the 5' RACE reads with MiXCR, one row per CDR3 protein. This table has more than 600,000 distinct CDR3 sequences, roughly 19% appearing once. The sample comprised blood, either unsorted or a sorted T cell fraction (not recorded which). The receptor source for this set is a male donor with ankylosing spondylitis. Each CDR3 is given with its conserved first and last residue. A D gene is named only where the DNA matches it firmly. Rows may omit the clone size; those that give it use once, few, many or a size class.

few,TRBV3-1,.,TRBJ2-2,TGTGCCAGCAGCCTAACAAGGTCCGGGGAGCTGTTTTTT,CASSLTRSGELFF
once,TRBV12-3/TRBV12-4,.,TRBJ1-4,TGTGCCAGCAGTTTGTCGGGATCTAATGAAAAACTGTTTTTT,CASSLSGSNEKLFF
.,TRBV4-1,TRBD2,TRBJ2-7,TGCGCCAGCAGCCGACTAGCGGAGACCTACGAGCAGTACTTC,CASSRLAETYEQYF
few,TRBV12-3/TRBV12-4,.,TRBJ1-2,TGTGCCAGCAGTTTAGGACGGAGTCTCACCTTC,CASSLGRSLTF
few,TRBV3-1,.,TRBJ1-1,TGTGCCAGCAGCCAGGCCGGGATGGACACTGAAGCTTTCTTT,CASSQAGMDTEAFF
.,TRBV27,.,TRBJ1-1,TGTGCCAGCAGTTTATCGAATTCTGGGGCAGCTTTCTTT,CASSLSNSGAAFF
.,TRBV6-1,.,TRBJ1-1,TGTGCCCCCGCGCCGGGGGCGACGAACACTGAAGCTTTCTTT,CAPAPGATNTEAFF
once,TRBV20-1,.,TRBJ1-3,TGCAGTGCTAGAGATGTGGGATCTGGAAACACCATATATTTT,CSARDVGSGNTIYF
.,TRBV27,.,TRBJ2-1,TGTGCCAGCAGTTTATCGGCAGGGTTGGGCAATGAGCAGTTCTTC,CASSLSAGLGNEQFF
few,TRBV20-1,.,TRBJ2-3,TGCAGTGCCCCAGTGGGTCCAGATACGCAGTATTTT,CSAPVGPDTQYF
.,TRBV12-3/TRBV12-4,.,TRBJ1-6,TGTGCCAGCAGTCCCACGGGGGTTGGGTCACCCCTCCACTTT,CASSPTGVGSPLHF
.,TRBV6-2/TRBV6-3,TRBD2,TRBJ2-2,TGTGCCAGCAGTTTCGTGGGACGAGGGAGGGCGGCCGGGGAGCTGTTTTTT,CASSFVGRGRAAGELFF
few,TRBV11-2,TRBD1,TRBJ2-2,TGTGCCAGCACCATTACTGGACAGGGCGATAGCGGGGAGCTGTTTTTT,CASTITGQGDSGELFF
few,TRBV7-2,.,TRBJ2-7,TGTGCCAGCAGCCCCGAGGGCTTCACCTACGAGCAGTACTTC,CASSPEGFTYEQYF
.,TRBV11-2,TRBD2,TRBJ2-3,TGTGCCAGCAGCTTAAGCTATAGCGGGGGAGGGCGCACAGATACGCAGTATTTT,CASSLSYSGGGRTDTQYF
.,TRBV5-1,TRBD2,TRBJ2-3,TGCGCCAGCAGCGGGAGAGTGGGAAGCGGGGGTACAGATACGCAGTATTTT,CASSGRVGSGGTDTQYF
.,TRBV7-2,.,TRBJ1-2,TGTGCCAGCAGCTTATCGGACGGCAACTATGGCTACACCTTC,CASSLSDGNYGYTF
few,TRBV12-3/TRBV12-4,TRBD1,TRBJ1-1,TGTGCCAGCAGTTCCGCCGACAGGGCTAACACTGAAGCTTTCTTT,CASSSADRANTEAFF
.,TRBV7-9,TRBD2,TRBJ2-1,TGTGCCAGCAGCTATATCACTAGCGGGGGGGCCAATGAGCAGTTCTTC,CASSYITSGGANEQFF
.,TRBV18,.,TRBJ2-1,TGTGCCAGCTCACCCTTTACGGACAGAGAGCAGTTCTTC,CASSPFTDREQFF
few,TRBV28,.,TRBJ1-3,TGTGCCAGCAGCCCTGCGGGACCTGGAAACACCATATATTTT,CASSPAGPGNTIYF
.,TRBV7-2,TRBD1,TRBJ2-1,TGTGCCAGCAGTGCTTATCCAGGGGGCAAGTATGAGCAGTTCTTC,CASSAYPGGKYEQFF
few,TRBV11-1,.,TRBJ2-3,TGTGCCAGCAGCTTTATAGGGGCCATGGATACGCAGTATTTT,CASSFIGAMDTQYF
.,TRBV29-1,TRBD1,TRBJ1-2,TGCAGCGTTGAACAACACAACACCGGGACAGGGAACTATGGCTACACCTTC,CSVEQHNTGTGNYGYTF
.,TRBV12-3/TRBV12-4,.,TRBJ2-5,TGTGCCAGCAGTTTCGGCCCGCGCGGGGAGACCCAGTACTTC,CASSFGPRGETQYF